What follows are 30 T cell receptor beta chains derived from one specimen sequenced in a study of molecular identifiers for immune sequencing clone quantification. From the PCR reads, TCRdb called clonotypes with MiXCR, one entry per CDR3 protein. Of 600,000 to 650,000 distinct CDR3 sequences in the sample, just under 20% were seen once. The sample comprised naive CD8+ T cells from blood, with Jurkat cell RNA spiked in. Noted subset: FACS-sorted CD8+CD4-CCR7+CD45RA+ naive T cells. Receptors were obtained from a human donor in good health. Some libraries in this study had Jurkat cell RNA spiked in.

This clonotype was found many times. The chain employs TRBV6-2 or TRBV6-3 and TRBJ2-5, with D uncertain. Germline values: CDR1 MNHEY, CDR2 SVGEGT. Deletions cut 2 bases from V and 1 base from J, with 14 bases between. CDR3 size: 16 residues. CDR3: CASSYDLLRGQETQYF. CDR3 DNA: TGTGCCAGCAGTTACGATCTACTTCGCGGCCAAGAGACCCAGTACTTC.

This clonotype was seen only once. This may arise from a read error, as a much more abundant clone is one base away. The chain uses TRBV7-6 and TRBJ2-7, with TRBD1 matching over 7 bases. CDR1 and CDR2 from the germline V gene are SGHVS and FNYEAQ. The CDR3 contains 16 residues. The CDR3 loop reads CAGSSEQGIYSYEQYF. The CDR3 DNA sequence: TGTGCCGGCAGCTCCGAACAGGGGATATACTCCTACGAGCAGTACTTC.

The sample holds a few counts of this clonotype. This chain uses TRBV19 with TRBJ2-2; D gene unclear. Looked up from germline, CDR1 is LNHDA and CDR2 is SQIVND (reference sequence). The V and J ends lost 6 bases and 4 bases respectively, with 18 bases between them. The CDR3 runs to 16 residues. The CDR3 DNA follows: TGTGCCAGTAGAGTAGCTACCCGGGTAGGCACCGGGGAGCTGTTTTTT. Its protein product is CASRVATRVGTGELFF.

This clonotype was seen a few times. The V and J genes are TRBV6-5 and TRBJ1-1; D unresolved. Trimming pared 5 bases from V and 2 bases from J, leaving 9 bases between. Germline V gene sequence: CDR1 MNHEY, CDR2 SVGAGI. The CDR3 totals 13 residues. CDR3 DNA sequence: TGTGCCAGCAGTGGGATGTCTAACACTGAAGCTTTCTTT. It yields the protein CASSGMSNTEAFF.

This clonotype was seen many times. V is TRBV2 and J is TRBJ1-5; tentatively, D is TRBD1 (5 bases). This CDR3 contains 16 residues. V was pared by 4 bases and J by 4 bases, with 17 bases between. Germline V lookup: CDR1 SNHLY, CDR2 FYNNEI. CDR3 sequence: CASSVEGRRSNQPQHF. CDR3 DNA: TGTGCCAGCAGTGTAGAGGGGAGAAGGTCAAATCAGCCCCAGCATTTT.

V usage is TRBV9 and J usage is TRBJ2-3, with TRBD2 identical over 9 bases. The CDR3 contains 17 residues. Germline CDR1 is SGDLS and CDR2 is YYNGEE. After removal of 0 bases from V and 1 base from J, the junction contained 6 bases not matched to a gene. CDR3 bases: TGTGCCAGCAGCGTAGGAGCGGGAGGACTTGGCACAGATACGCAGTATTTT. This sequence encodes CASSVGAGGLGTDTQYF.

The genes are TRBV6-2 or TRBV6-3 and TRBJ2-1; perhaps TRBD2 as D (5 bases). CDR1 is MNHEY and CDR2 is SVGEGT in the germline V gene. The CDR3 is 14 amino acids. Trimming shortened V by 4 bases and J by 7 bases, and 14 bases separated the two germline ends. The CDR3 bases are TGTGCCAGCAGTTTCGGCGGGTCTATGAATGAGCAGTTCTTC. It codes for CASSFGGSMNEQFF.

The table lists this clonotype with a few counts. CDR3 nucleotides: TGCGCCAGCAGCTTTTCGGACTACGAGCAGTACTTC. This sequence encodes CASSFSDYEQYF. J is TRBJ2-7 and V is TRBV5-1, with no clear D. CDR3 length equals 12 residues. Germline V lookup: CDR1 SGHRS, CDR2 YFSETQ. Trimming left V 2 bases short and J 3 bases short, with 6 bases between.

This clonotype was recorded a few times. The chain has TRBV20-1 and TRBJ2-7; no clear D gene. The CDR3 runs 13 residues. Trimming left V 4 bases short and J 1 base short, with 11 bases between. The germline V gene encodes CDR1 DFQATT and CDR2 SNEGSKA (reference sequence). DNA for the CDR3: TGCAGTGCTATTCCAGTTGATTCCTACGAGCAGTACTTC. Translation gives CSAIPVDSYEQYF.

This clonotype was counted between two and nine times. The chain links TRBV9 to TRBJ2-7; 7 bases agree with TRBD2. J gave up 4 bases and V 4 bases, and 17 bases lay outside the gene matches. Germline loops: CDR1 SGDLS, CDR2 YYNGEE. This CDR3 region has 17 residues. CDR3 in amino acids: CASSPGTGASGLYEQYF. The DNA for the CDR3 is TGTGCCAGCAGCCCGGGCACCGGGGCTAGCGGTTTATACGAGCAGTACTTC.

In its sample, this clonotype was seen a few times. The chain is built from TRBV4-3 and TRBJ1-3; D possibly corresponds to TRBD1 (5 bases). The CDR3 totals 16 residues. Looked up from germline, CDR1 is LGHNA and CDR2 is YSLEER. Trimming removed 1 base at V and 3 bases at J, with 13 bases between. CDR3 sequence reads: CASSQARGGSGNTIYF. The CDR3 DNA is TGCGCCAGCAGCCAAGCCCGGGGGGGAAGTGGAAACACCATATATTTT.

This clonotype was recorded many times. This chain uses TRBV29-1 with TRBJ2-2, with D possibly matching TRBD1 (5 bases). Germline V gene sequence: CDR1 SQVTM, CDR2 ANQGSEA. This CDR3 has 13 residues. V lost 4 bases, J lost 1 base, and 7 bases lay in between. The CDR3 bases are TGCAGCGTTGCAGGGTTGAACACCGGGGAGCTGTTTTTT. Amino acids: CSVAGLNTGELFF.

Ten or more counts support this clonotype. Compared with germline, one end of the junction differs, possibly owing to a read error. The DNA of the CDR3 is TGTGCCAGCAGCCAAACAGGAAACACCGGGGAGCTGTTTTTT. It codes for CASSQTGNTGELFF. This chain joins TRBV4-1 and TRBJ2-2; perhaps TRBD1 as D (5 bases). Germline-derived CDR1 and CDR2 are MGHRA and YSYEKL. CDR3 length equals 14 residues.

With respect to this clonotype: A much larger clone differs by one base, so this may be a read error. The J gene is TRBJ2-5, the V gene TRBV5-1; D tentatively reads TRBD1 or TRBD2 (5 bases each). The CDR3 runs 15 residues. From germline, CDR1 is SGHRS and CDR2 YFSETQ. CDR3 in DNA: TGCGCCAGCCGCTTGGATGGGGGTACAGGCGAGACCCAGTACTTC. Translating gives CASRLDGGTGETQYF.

This clonotype was seen at least ten times. J is TRBJ2-3 and V is TRBV24-1; TRBD1 matches 7 bases. This CDR3 spans 15 amino acids. CDR1 and CDR2 from the germline V gene are KGHDR and SFDVKD. After removal of 3 bases from V and 5 bases from J, the junction contained 7 bases not matched to a gene. Here the CDR3 reads CATSDDREYGDTQYF. The CDR3 DNA sequence: TGTGCCACCAGTGATGACAGGGAATATGGAGATACGCAGTATTTT.

V is TRBV4-1 and J is TRBJ1-1, with unresolved D. Trimming stripped 1 base from V and 11 bases from J, with 14 bases between. CDR1 and CDR2 (germline): MGHRA, YSYEKL. The CDR3 totals 13 residues. CDR3 protein: CASSQGWGFGAFF. CDR3 nucleotides: TGCGCCAGCAGCCAAGGATGGGGATTCGGGGCTTTCTTT.

The chain recombines TRBV27 with TRBJ2-5, with D uncertain. CDR1 MNHEY and CDR2 SMNVEV come from the germline V gene (reference sequence). Trimming removed 3 bases at V and 3 bases at J, with 17 bases between. The CDR3 runs to 16 residues. The DNA of the CDR3 is TGTGCCAGCAGTTTGGTTCCCCAGGCGCCCAAAGAGACCCAGTACTTC. It yields the protein CASSLVPQAPKETQYF.

This clonotype was counted a single time. The junction and the germline gene differ at one end; a read error may be behind it. The rearrangement uses TRBV19 and TRBJ2-1; D might be TRBD2 (6 bases). The germline CDR1 and CDR2 sequences are LNHDA and SQIVND (reference sequence). The CDR3 totals 13 residues. The CDR3 nucleotides are TGTGCCAGTGGTATTATGAGGGAGGCTGAGCAGTTCTTC. Translation: CASGIMREAEQFF.

With regard to this clonotype: At one boundary the junction diverges from the germline segment, which might be a read error. The CDR3 region has the DNA TGCGCCAGCAGTTCCGGACCGGGCTCCTACGGGCAGTACTTC. Protein: CASSSGPGSYGQYF. The chain combines TRBV27 with TRBJ2-7, with D unresolved. Germline CDR1 MNHEY, CDR2 SMNVEV (reference sequence). This CDR3 is 14 amino acids long.

This clonotype was observed many times. This chain connects TRBV6-2 or TRBV6-3 to TRBJ1-4, with D possibly matching TRBD1 (6 bases). The V and J ends lost 6 bases and 5 bases respectively, with 13 bases between them. CDR1 and CDR2 from the germline V gene are MNHEY and SVGEGT. There are 14 residues in the CDR3. The CDR3 protein is CASSLGQFNEKLFF. The CDR3 DNA reads TGTGCCAGCAGCCTTGGACAGTTCAATGAAAAACTGTTTTTT.

Only a few counts were recorded for this clonotype. The chain recombines TRBV6-6 with TRBJ1-5; maybe TRBD1 (5 bases). This CDR3 has 14 amino acids. Trimming left V 4 bases short and J 7 bases short, with 14 bases between. CDR1 and CDR2 from the germline V gene are MNHNY and SVGAGI (reference sequence). Written as DNA, the CDR3 is TGTGCCAGCAGTTGGGACCCAGAAGTCCAGCCCCAGCATTTT. Translated: CASSWDPEVQPQHF.

Points on this clonotype: A read error is possible here, since a much larger clone lies one base away. The chain carries TRBV12-3 or TRBV12-4 and TRBJ1-1; D is possibly TRBD1 (5 bases). This CDR3 spans 11 amino acids. As DNA, the CDR3 is TGTGTCAGCAGTTTTGGACACATCGCTTTCTTT. Its translation: CVSSFGHIAFF.

Remarks on this clonotype: The conserved phenylalanine or tryptophan is not found at the CDR3 terminus, so this likely reflects a read error. This chain joins TRBV19 and TRBJ2-7; D tentatively reads TRBD1 or TRBD2 (5 bases each). There are 14 residues in the CDR3. Germline V gene lookup returns CDR1 LNHDA and CDR2 SQIVND (reference sequence). V was shortened by 3 bases and J by 3 bases, with 12 bases between the two germline ends. DNA for the CDR3: TGTGCCAGTAGTATCCGGGGCCCGGGCTACGAGCAGTACCTC. This translates into CASSIRGPGYEQYL.

Of note for this clonotype: A read error is possible here, since a much larger clone lies one base away. This chain joins TRBV4-1 and TRBJ2-7; D tentatively fits TRBD1 or TRBD2 (5 bases each). The V gene's germline CDR1 is MGHRA and CDR2 YSYEKL. The CDR3 loop spans 15 amino acids. This chain's CDR3 is CAGSQTRDGFYEQYF. CDR3 coding DNA: TGCGCCGGCAGCCAAACCCGGGACGGATTCTACGAGCAGTACTTC.

This clonotype was seen repeatedly, ten times or more. This rearrangement joins TRBV6-5 to TRBJ1-1; D unclear. The germline CDR1 and CDR2 sequences are MNHEY and SVGAGI. This CDR3 contains 15 residues. V was trimmed by 2 bases and J by 0 bases, leaving 10 bases between them. CDR3 loop: CASSYDPAMNTEAFF. CDR3 bases: TGTGCCAGCAGTTACGATCCAGCCATGAACACTGAAGCTTTCTTT.

The chain is built from TRBV5-4 and TRBJ2-1; D could derive from TRBD1 or TRBD2 (5 bases each). V gave up 7 bases and J gave up 4 bases, with 12 bases separating them. The CDR3 contains 13 residues. Per the germline V gene, CDR1 is SGHNT and CDR2 is YYREEE (reference sequence). This CDR3 reads CASRDRSYNEQFF. The CDR3 DNA reads TGTGCCAGCCGGGACCGCTCTTACAATGAGCAGTTCTTC. Variable domain in full (rest from reference TRBV5-4 and TRBJ2-1): ETGVTQSPTHLIKTRGQQVTLRCSSQSGHNTVSWYQQALGQGPQFIFQYYREEENGRGNFPPRFSGLQFPNYSSELNVNALELDDSALYLCASRDRSYNEQFFGPGTRLTVL.

This chain uses TRBV7-9 with TRBJ2-2; D unresolved. Germline lookup yields CDR1 SEHNR and CDR2 FQNEAQ (reference sequence). The CDR3 extends over 13 amino acids. Trimming took off 1 base at V and 5 bases at J, with 5 bases between the two ends. The CDR3 DNA is TGTGCCAGCAGCTTAGATTCTACCGGGGAGCTGTTTTTT. Protein sequence: CASSLDSTGELFF. The full variable domain, completed using reference TRBV7-9 and TRBJ2-2, is DTGVSQNPRHKITKRGQNVTFRCDPISEHNRLYWYRQTLGQGPEFLTYFQNEAQLEKSRLLSDRFSAERPKGSFSTLEIQRTEQGDSAMYLCASSLDSTGELFFGEGSRLTVL.

This clonotype was counted ten times or more. The V gene is TRBV20-1, the J gene TRBJ2-5; TRBD1 might be the D (6 bases). The germline V gene encodes CDR1 DFQATT and CDR2 SNEGSKA (reference sequence). This CDR3 region has 15 residues. V lost 0 bases and J 5 bases, leaving 16 bases between the germline ends. The CDR3 DNA is TGCAGTGCTAGAGATGGGGACAATCCGTCCGAGACCCAGTACTTC. Its protein product is CSARDGDNPSETQYF.

This clonotype has a handful of counts. The chain joins TRBV14 to TRBJ1-2; D ambiguous. Trimming shortened V by 3 bases and J by 1 base, and 18 bases separated the two germline ends. The germline V gene has CDR1 SGHDN and CDR2 FVKESK. The CDR3 consists of 17 residues. CDR3 amino acids: CASSHLPAGDFNYGYTF. DNA of the CDR3: TGTGCCAGCAGCCACCTCCCCGCCGGGGATTTTAACTATGGCTACACCTTC.

This clonotype was observed many times. The chain has TRBV20-1 and TRBJ1-1; D gene unclear. V was shortened by 6 bases and J by 1 base, with 12 bases between the two germline ends. The CDR3 extends over 13 amino acids. Germline CDR1 reads DFQATT; CDR2 reads SNEGSKA (reference sequence). The CDR3 coding sequence is TGCAGTGCGAGCAAGCTAGAGAACACTGAAGCTTTCTTT. Its translation: CSASKLENTEAFF.